The 14 T cell receptor beta chains given below trace back to one sample, sequenced in a study of blood T cell repertoires in COVID-19 (TCRdb year 2020). Library preparation employed the immunoSEQ multiplex PCR assay. TCRdb took this table from immuneACCESS and kept in-frame rearrangements with V and J called. Such tables lack part of the clones; where checked against another copy, unresolved V genes explain under half of the gap, and the rest is unexplained. The sample data list approximately 170,000 clones, and 84% of these were observed just once. Clones ranked in the top ten supply approximately 18% of the sample. The specimen sequenced was peripheral blood. The source is a woman aged 80 or older with acute or convalescent COVID-19.

The genes are TRBV20-1 and TRBJ2-7, with TRBD1 matching 7 bases. Germline CDR1 DFQATT, CDR2 SNEGSKA (reference sequence). V dropped 3 bases and J dropped 3; count of bases not matched to a gene: 2. The CDR3 sequence is 12 residues long. In DNA, the CDR3 is TGCAGTGCTAGTCAGGGGGTCTACGAGCAGTACTTC. Its protein product is CSASQGVYEQYF.

This clone was found many times. CDR3 sequence (DNA): TGTGCCACCAGCAGAGATCTCGCAGGGGGTGCCTATGGCTACACCTTC. This codes for CATSRDLAGGAYGYTF. The V gene is TRBV15, the J gene TRBJ1-2; 7 nucleotides match TRBD1. The V gene's germline CDR1 is LNHNV and CDR2 YYDKDF (reference sequence). The CDR3 sequence is 16 residues long. Trimming took 0 bases from V and 4 from J; bases not matched to a gene: 8. Full variable domain (rest looked up from reference TRBV15 and TRBJ1-2): DAMVIQNPRYQVTQFGKPVTLSCSQTLNHNVMYWYQQKSSQAPKLLFHYYDKDFNNEADTPDNFQSRRPNTSFCFLDIRSPGLGDTAMYLCATSRDLAGGAYGYTFGSGTRLTVV.

V is TRBV6-2 or TRBV6-3 and J is TRBJ2-7, with 8 positions matching TRBD2. V lost 6 bases, J lost 5 bases, and 21 bases stayed unmatched. This CDR3 has 18 residues. Germline loops: CDR1 MNHEY, CDR2 SVGEGT. The CDR3 sequence: CASRPTTGGLARSHEQYF. The CDR3 DNA follows: TGTGCCAGCAGGCCTACCACAGGCGGACTAGCTCGATCTCACGAGCAGTACTTC.

A single count supports this clone. The chain joins TRBV6-4 to TRBJ2-5, with 9 bases lining up with TRBD1. The V gene end was trimmed by 1 base and the J gene end by 5 bases; junction bases not matched to a gene: 11. This CDR3 is built from 17 residues. Germline V gives CDR1 MRHNA, CDR2 SNTAGT. CDR3 sequence reads: CASSDWDRANTGETQYF. Written as DNA, the CDR3 is TGTGCCAGCAGTGACTGGGACAGGGCTAACACTGGGGAGACCCAGTACTTC.

This rearrangement joins TRBV6-5 to TRBJ1-1; 8 bases agree with TRBD1. Germline loops: CDR1 MNHEY, CDR2 SVGAGI. The trim removed 7 bases at V and 4 bases at J, leaving 2 bases unmatched. The CDR3 is 12 residues long. The CDR3 sequence: CASTTGGTEAFF. The CDR3, as DNA: TGTGCCAGCACAACAGGGGGCACTGAAGCTTTCTTT.

The genes are TRBV6-6 and TRBJ2-7; D is possibly TRBD2 (5 bases). The germline V gene has CDR1 MNHNY and CDR2 SVGAGI (reference sequence). V lost 0 bases, J lost 1 base, and 7 bases lay in between. This CDR3 has 14 residues. This CDR3 is CASSYSEGSYEQYF. In nucleotides, the CDR3 is TGTGCCAGCAGTTACTCTGAGGGTTCCTACGAGCAGTACTTC.

The chain recombines TRBV4-2 with TRBJ2-7, with 14 bases identical to TRBD2. Germline-derived CDR1 and CDR2 are LGHNA and YNFKEQ. Trimming cost V 3 bases and J 7 bases; bases outside gene matches: 11. The CDR3 sequence is 17 residues long. The CDR3 loop reads CASSHVAGTSGSIEQYF. The CDR3 DNA sequence: TGTGCCAGCAGCCACGTGGCCGGGACTAGCGGGAGTATTGAGCAGTACTTC.

The V and J genes are TRBV28 and TRBJ2-2; D might be TRBD1 (6 bases). Germline CDR1 and CDR2: MDHEN and SYDVKM. The ends were cut back, 4 bases at V and 2 bases at J, with 14 bases in the middle. The CDR3 loop spans 16 amino acids. The CDR3 loop is CASSSSRGLNTGELFF. The CDR3 DNA reads TGTGCCAGCAGTTCGAGCAGGGGCCTAAACACCGGGGAGCTGTTTTTT.

The chain has TRBV13 and TRBJ1-1; D remains unclear. Germline V gene lookup returns CDR1 PRHDT and CDR2 FYEKMQ (reference sequence). CDR3 length equals 12 residues. V lost 6 bases, J lost 12 bases, and 17 bases lay in between. Here the CDR3 reads CASSTRRMAPFF. The CDR3 DNA reads as TGTGCCAGCAGTACAAGGAGGATGGCGCCTTTCTTT.

This chain uses TRBV28 with TRBJ2-3; TRBD1 matches 8 bases. The junction had 5 bases not matched to a gene; V was cut back by 4 bases and J by 5 bases. The CDR3 contains 14 residues. Germline-derived CDR1 and CDR2 are MDHEN and SYDVKM. Here the CDR3 reads CASSSRGLGDTQYF. In nucleotides, the CDR3 is TGTGCCAGCAGTTCCAGGGGGCTTGGAGATACGCAGTATTTT.

This rearrangement joins TRBV2 to TRBJ2-2, with 9 bases that match TRBD1. The CDR3 length is 15 residues. The germline gives CDR1 SNHLY, CDR2 FYNNEI. V dropped 10 bases and J dropped 4; count of bases not matched to a gene: 10. The CDR3 coding sequence is TGTGCCATCAGGGGTACAGGGGGCCCCACCGGGGAGCTGTTTTTT. This codes for CAIRGTGGPTGELFF.

The chain has TRBV2 and TRBJ1-4; D is possibly TRBD1 (6 bases). Trimming took 3 bases from V and 2 from J, leaving 7 bases between them. The germline gives CDR1 SNHLY, CDR2 FYNNEI. CDR3 length equals 14 residues. The CDR3, as DNA: TGTGCCAGCAGTGAGCAGGGGACTAATGAAAAACTGTTTTTT. Its translation: CASSEQGTNEKLFF.

The chain combines TRBV11-2 with TRBJ2-1; no definite D call. V lost 0 bases and J lost 8, with 11 bases in between. This CDR3 has 14 residues. Germline-derived CDR1 and CDR2 are SGHAT and FQNNGV. In DNA, the CDR3 is TGTGCCAGCAGCTTAGACCCTAGGTCGGATGAGCAGTTCTTC. This sequence encodes CASSLDPRSDEQFF.

This clone has just one count. The chain carries TRBV7-9 and TRBJ2-1; 13 bases agree with TRBD2. The V and J ends lost 5 bases and 7 bases, in that order; junction bases with no gene match: 8. This CDR3 is built from 16 residues. Germline V gene lookup returns CDR1 SEHNR and CDR2 FQNEAQ (reference sequence). The CDR3 here is CASSHLTSGRRNEQFF. CDR3 DNA sequence: TGTGCCAGCAGCCATCTGACTAGCGGGAGGAGGAATGAGCAGTTCTTC.